Below are 2 T cell receptor beta chains sequenced from a single sample in a study of control samples from healthy donors and cancer patients. The method was immunoSEQ multiplex PCR; TCRdb's version includes in-frame clones alone and lacks a portion of them. The sample's table shows about 190,000 clones. Sequencing was carried out using blood. All receptors derive from a woman between 25 and 40 years old in good health.

The rearrangement links TRBV6-2 or TRBV6-3 to TRBJ1-2; D unclear. The CDR3 is 12 residues long. Germline V lookup: CDR1 MNHEY, CDR2 SVGEGT. V lost 2 bases and J lost 3, with 4 bases in between. CDR3 loop: CASSYPDYGYTF. The CDR3 nucleotides read TGTGCCAGCAGTTACCCGGACTATGGCTACACCTTC.

The V gene is TRBV5-6, the J gene TRBJ1-2; 10 nucleotides match TRBD1. This CDR3 contains 14 residues. With V trimmed by 0 bases and J by 5 bases, 1 base remained unmatched. Germline V lookup: CDR1 SGHDT, CDR2 YYEEEE. CDR3: CASSLGTGGYGYTF. CDR3 coding DNA: TGTGCCAGCAGCTTGGGGACAGGGGGATATGGCTACACCTTC.